This T cell receptor (beta chain) was recovered during a study of patients and donors after allogeneic stem cell transplantation. The CDR3 has 15 amino acids. V lost 4 bases and J lost 6; bases outside the gene matches: 5. CDR1 and CDR2 from the germline V gene are MGHRA and YSYEKL. TCRdb ran MiXCR on the RT-PCR reads and lists one entry per CDR3 protein. The repertoire has about a million distinct CDR3 sequences, about a sixth of them found once; the top ten carry under 6.5%. V and J are TRBV4-1 and TRBJ2-1; TRBD2 matches 11 bases. The receptor comes from a human donor who was either an allogeneic HSCT recipient or a stem cell or donor lymphocyte infusion donor (not recorded which). It is not recorded whose cells these are; they may come from a transplant donor. The sequenced sample consisted of blood, either unsorted or a sorted T cell fraction (not recorded which). CDR3: CASSPGLAELNEQFF. The CDR3 DNA follows: TGCGCCAGCAGCCCGGGACTAGCGGAACTCAATGAGCAGTTCTTC.